A selection of T cell receptor beta chains follows, all from one sample in a study of cytomegalovirus exposure and HLA in healthy donors. Repertoires were generated with immunoSEQ multiplex PCR, while TCRdb's copy carries only in-frame clones and drops some. The sample lists about 180,000 clones; about 80% were seen once. The sequenced sample consisted of PBMCs. The source is a man aged 18-30 years in good health and CMV-seronegative. The CDR3 runs from the conserved cysteine through the conserved F or W. D genes are given only for firm matches. The size entry is marked missing in some rows and otherwise reads once, few, many or a size class.

j_gene: TRBJ2-3; v_gene: TRBV5-7; d_gene: TRBD1; abundance: -; CDR3aa: CASSGQGTLPDTQYF; CDR3nt: TGTGCCAGCAGCGGACAGGGGACCCTCCCAGATACGCAGTATTTT
j_gene: TRBJ2-7; v_gene: TRBV7-2; d_gene: TRBD1; abundance: few; CDR3aa: CASSFQTGTGSIRVYEQYF; CDR3nt: TGTGCCAGCAGCTTCCAAACCGGGACAGGTTCTATTCGCGTCTACGAGCAGTACTTC
j_gene: TRBJ2-7; v_gene: TRBV7-2; d_gene: -; abundance: -; CDR3aa: CASSLSQSGAGYPYEQYF; CDR3nt: TGTGCCAGCAGCTTATCCCAGAGTGGGGCGGGGTACCCCTACGAGCAGTACTTC
j_gene: TRBJ2-7; v_gene: TRBV2; d_gene: TRBD2; abundance: -; CDR3aa: CASSAWLAGGEQYF; CDR3nt: TGTGCCAGCAGCGCATGGCTAGCGGGAGGCGAGCAGTACTTC
j_gene: TRBJ2-1; v_gene: TRBV7-8; d_gene: -; abundance: -; CDR3aa: CASSGGLINGQFF; CDR3nt: TGTGCCAGCAGCGGAGGACTTATCAATGGGCAGTTCTTC
j_gene: TRBJ1-5; v_gene: TRBV27; d_gene: -; abundance: -; CDR3aa: CASSRGVGQPQHF; CDR3nt: TGTGCCAGCAGTCGGGGGGTAGGTCAGCCCCAGCATTTT
j_gene: TRBJ2-4; v_gene: TRBV10-3; d_gene: TRBD1; abundance: -; CDR3aa: CAISLQPTGSKNIQYF; CDR3nt: TGTGCCATCAGTCTCCAACCGACAGGGTCCAAAAACATTCAGTACTTC
j_gene: TRBJ1-5; v_gene: TRBV6-6; d_gene: -; abundance: -; CDR3aa: CASSTSRQSNQPQHF; CDR3nt: TGTGCCAGCAGTACAAGCAGACAGTCCAATCAGCCCCAGCATTTT
j_gene: TRBJ1-1; v_gene: TRBV6-5; d_gene: TRBD1; abundance: -; CDR3aa: CASSNPGTGGLAFF; CDR3nt: TGTGCCAGCAGTAACCCGGGGACAGGGGGCCTGGCTTTCTTT
j_gene: TRBJ2-2; v_gene: TRBV6-6; d_gene: TRBD1; abundance: -; CDR3aa: CASSYDRGGTGELFF; CDR3nt: TGTGCCAGCAGTTACGACAGGGGTGGCACCGGGGAGCTGTTTTTT
j_gene: TRBJ2-5; v_gene: TRBV4-3; d_gene: -; abundance: -; CDR3aa: CASSLSTIQETQYF; CDR3nt: TGCGCCAGCAGCCTATCGACTATCCAAGAGACCCAGTACTTC
j_gene: TRBJ1-2; v_gene: TRBV6-5; d_gene: TRBD1; abundance: -; CDR3aa: CASSLGQGSLGYGYTF; CDR3nt: TGTGCCAGCAGTTTGGGACAGGGGTCGTTGGGCTATGGCTACACCTTC
j_gene: TRBJ2-3; v_gene: TRBV7-8; d_gene: -; abundance: -; CDR3aa: CASSLVVSGTDTQYF; CDR3nt: TGTGCCAGCAGCTTAGTTGTTAGCGGCACAGATACGCAGTATTTT
j_gene: TRBJ1-2; v_gene: TRBV9; d_gene: -; abundance: -; CDR3aa: CASSVSLTRSWDGYTF; CDR3nt: TGTGCCAGCAGTGTATCACTCACCCGGAGCTGGGATGGCTACACCTTC
j_gene: TRBJ2-5; v_gene: TRBV6-1; d_gene: -; abundance: -; CDR3aa: CASSETSRETQYF; CDR3nt: TGTGCCAGCAGTGAAACTAGTCGAGAGACCCAGTACTTC
j_gene: TRBJ1-5; v_gene: TRBV7-8; d_gene: -; abundance: -; CDR3aa: CASSSRTASNQPQHF; CDR3nt: TGTGCCAGCAGCTCCAGGACAGCTAGCAATCAGCCCCAGCATTTT
j_gene: TRBJ1-2; v_gene: TRBV5-5; d_gene: -; abundance: -; CDR3aa: CASSPADNYGYTF; CDR3nt: TGTGCCAGCAGCCCCGCGGATAACTATGGCTACACCTTC
j_gene: TRBJ2-2; v_gene: TRBV4-1; d_gene: TRBD1; abundance: -; CDR3aa: CASSQVQGAGTGELFF; CDR3nt: TGCGCCAGCAGCCAAGTACAGGGGGCCGGGACCGGGGAGCTGTTTTTT
j_gene: TRBJ2-7; v_gene: TRBV29-1; d_gene: TRBD2; abundance: -; CDR3aa: CSVGRAGVYEQYF; CDR3nt: TGCAGCGTTGGGCGGGCGGGAGTGTACGAGCAGTACTTC
j_gene: TRBJ2-3; v_gene: TRBV7-9; d_gene: -; abundance: -; CDR3aa: CASSLSLVFDTQYF; CDR3nt: TGTGCCAGCAGCTTAAGCCTAGTTTTCGATACGCAGTATTTT
j_gene: TRBJ1-6; v_gene: TRBV27; d_gene: -; abundance: few; CDR3aa: CASSLIRSSYNSPLHF; CDR3nt: TGTGCCAGCAGTTTAATTCGTAGCTCCTATAATTCACCCCTCCACTTT
j_gene: TRBJ2-1; v_gene: TRBV7-9; d_gene: -; abundance: -; CDR3aa: CASSLGQPGRNEQFF; CDR3nt: TGTGCCAGCAGCTTAGGACAGCCTGGGCGCAATGAGCAGTTCTTC
j_gene: TRBJ2-7; v_gene: TRBV19; d_gene: TRBD1; abundance: few; CDR3aa: CASSRGQGDYHEQYF; CDR3nt: TGTGCCAGTAGTAGGGGACAGGGGGATTATCACGAGCAGTACTTC